Shown below are 10 T cell receptor beta chains from a single sample sequenced in a study of blood T cell repertoires in COVID-19. TCRdb's copy holds only in-frame clones and misses some; the assay was immunoSEQ multiplex PCR. This table has over 300,000 clones, roughly nine tenths appearing once. The sequenced sample was peripheral blood. Receptors originate from a man between 18 and 29 years old who had recovered from COVID-19.

The CDR3 nucleotides read TGTGCCAGCAGCCCTAAACAGGGTATTTCCTATGGCTACACCTTC. Its protein is CASSPKQGISYGYTF. The chain combines TRBV7-9 with TRBJ1-2; a weak D match, TRBD1 (6 bases). CDR1 is SEHNR and CDR2 is FQNEAQ in the germline V gene (reference sequence). V was trimmed by 5 bases and J by 4 bases, leaving 17 bases between them. The CDR3 has 15 amino acids.

This chain joins TRBV11-2 and TRBJ1-1; 9 bases fit TRBD1. There are 15 residues in the CDR3. V lost 4 bases to trimming and J lost 4 bases; unmatched junction nucleotides: 7. Germline loops: CDR1 SGHAT, CDR2 FQNNGV. This CDR3 is CASSYDRGYGTEAFF. CDR3 coding DNA: TGTGCCAGCAGCTACGACAGGGGGTACGGCACTGAAGCTTTCTTT.

The chain employs TRBV2 and TRBJ1-5; TRBD1 is a possible D gene (6 bases). Trimming took 7 bases from V and 3 from J, leaving 19 bases between them. This CDR3 spans 16 amino acids. CDR1 is SNHLY and CDR2 is FYNNEI in the germline V gene. Written as DNA, the CDR3 is TGTGCCAGCAATCTCCAGGGAGGGGGGGCCAATCAGCCCCAGCATTTT. The encoded protein is CASNLQGGGANQPQHF.

Note on this clone: The sample contains more than one DNA sequence encoding this CDR3. The chain employs TRBV6-1 and TRBJ1-1; a weak D match, TRBD1 (5 bases). This CDR3 region has 15 residues. Germline V gene data show CDR1 as MNHNS and CDR2 as SASEGT. V was shortened by 0 bases and J by 0 bases, with 8 bases between the two germline ends. CDR3 protein: CASSEAGGMNTEAFF. Here the CDR3 DNA reads TGTGCCAGCAGTGAAGCGGGGGGGATGAACACTGAAGCTTTCTTT.

This clone was recorded once. This chain joins TRBV11-3 and TRBJ2-3, with 8 bases aligning to TRBD1. Germline V lookup: CDR1 SGHNT, CDR2 YENEEA. CDR3 length equals 15 residues. V dropped 5 bases and J dropped 7; count of bases not matched to a gene: 11. The CDR3 is CASSLGQGAINTQYF. The CDR3 DNA reads as TGTGCCAGCAGCCTAGGTCAGGGGGCGATAAATACGCAGTATTTT.

V and J are TRBV7-6 and TRBJ2-1, with 9 bases identical to TRBD1. Germline CDR1 reads SGHVS; CDR2 reads FNYEAQ. The CDR3 extends over 16 amino acids. V gave up 5 bases and J gave up 9 bases; unmatched junction bases: 14. The CDR3 DNA sequence: TGTGCCAGCAGCCAAGGAACCGGGACAGGGCCTAGTGAGCAGTTCTTC. Protein: CASSQGTGTGPSEQFF. The full variable domain, with the rest looked up from reference TRBV7-6 and TRBJ2-1, is GAGVSQSPRYKVTKRGQDVALRCDPISGHVSLYWYRQALGQGPEFLTYFNYEAQQDKSGLPNDRFSAERPEGSISTLTIQRTEQRDSAMYRCASSQGTGTGPSEQFFGPGTRLTVL.

The chain uses TRBV5-6 and TRBJ1-3; 7 nucleotides align to TRBD1. The CDR3 loop spans 14 amino acids. V gave up 3 bases and J gave up 3 bases; unmatched junction bases: 3. The germline gives CDR1 SGHDT, CDR2 YYEEEE. The CDR3 reads CASSWQGGGNTIYF. The CDR3 DNA reads as TGTGCCAGCAGCTGGCAGGGGGGTGGAAACACCATATATTTT.

The chain recombines TRBV5-1 with TRBJ2-7; D is unclear. The CDR3 totals 14 residues. CDR1 is SGHRS and CDR2 is YFSETQ in the germline V gene. Trimming pared 0 bases from V and 1 base from J, leaving 8 bases between. The CDR3 nucleotides are TGCGCCAGCAGCTTGGTAGATGAGTCCTACGAGCAGTACTTC. This codes for CASSLVDESYEQYF.

The genes are TRBV5-8 and TRBJ1-1, with D unclear. Trimming stripped 2 bases from V and 4 bases from J, with 12 bases between. The germline V gene encodes CDR1 SGHTS and CDR2 YDEGEE. CDR3 length: 14 residues. This CDR3 reads CASSFRGFGTEAFF. CDR3 sequence (DNA): TGTGCCAGCAGCTTTCGGGGATTTGGCACTGAAGCTTTCTTT.

The chain uses TRBV6-2 or TRBV6-3 and TRBJ1-1; 7 bases fit TRBD1. The germline V gene encodes CDR1 MNHEY and CDR2 SVGEGT. The V segment lost 4 bases and the J segment 0 bases; nucleotides outside the gene matches: 5. This CDR3 comprises 15 residues. The CDR3 DNA follows: TGTGCCAGCAGTTCAAGGGACAGTTTGAACACTGAAGCTTTCTTT. It translates to CASSSRDSLNTEAFF.